The sequence of this T cell receptor (beta chain) was determined in a study of cytomegalovirus exposure and HLA in healthy donors (TCRdb year 2017). In the study overall: An earlier analysis of some 600 of the donors reported under 300 Gb of sequence data and 95 million to 120 million unique TCR beta sequences obtained from around 190 million T cells. About 280 gigabases of sequencing data and approximately 91 million unique TCR sequences made up an early release that covered 500 to 650 HLA-typed donors. Of the 300 to 450 genotyped donors, roughly 80% fell in the genetic ancestry cluster associated with self-reported Caucasian donors. The study aimed to test whether signatures of past pathogen exposure could be identified by cataloging public T cell receptors. The T cell repertoires of 666 subjects were profiled by immunosequencing and related to cytomegalovirus serostatus. A separate validation cohort of approximately 130 different subjects was used in addition to the 666-subject first cohort. To predict cytomegalovirus infection status, the study combined high-throughput TCR immunosequencing, statistical association of individual TCRs with disease status, and machine learning. In a later analysis, previously published TCR beta repertoires from more than 500 donors were re-analyzed and high-resolution HLA genotyping was added so that TCR occurrence patterns could be studied. Rather than drawing on any new phenotypic data, the later analysis identified candidate immune exposures from TCR beta sequences and the way those sequences occurred across donors. An earlier analysis of 500 to 650 of the donors applied high-throughput TCR beta sequencing to assess whether each TCR beta V gene segment acted as functional or pseudogenic. Donor age, sex, ethnicity and CMV serostatus were compiled alongside the repertoire data. In a later genetic analysis, genome-wide SNP genotypes for about three fifths of the 666 donors were used, and that subset was treated as a discovery cohort. All discovery cohort repertoires had been generated on a single sequencing platform. Both class I and class II loci were covered by HLA typing, at four-digit resolution. Typing coverage differed by locus: A, B, C, DRB1 and DQB1 were typed in roughly 629-630 donors, DQA1 in 500 to 550, DPA1 in around 580, and DPB1 in about 450. Because of strong linkage in the cohort, 5 or 6 DR-DQ haplotypes were treated as single units for association and clustering. Across some 400 genotyped donors of the cohort, an average of approximately 220,000 unique TCR beta nucleotide sequences per donor were sequenced, and about a sixth of those sequences were non-productive. Broad study findings and their caveats: Because some donors lacked HLA typing at each locus, the association tests relied only on the typed subset. Most TCR sequences were observed very rarely across donors, whereas some public TCRs were present in many individuals. In an earlier analysis of roughly 500 of the donors, most TCR beta V segments appeared in productive rearrangements about 87% or about 30% of the time, broadly matching IMGT annotations. For the cohort, immune exposure information was limited to CMV serostatus. The study listed 170 or so TCR beta chains as associated with cytomegalovirus. According to a later analysis, parvovirus B19, influenza, CMV and Epstein-Barr virus appeared linked to several top co-occurrence clusters. Compared with equally common non-associated chains, HLA-associated TCR beta chains in a later analysis were more clonally expanded and had lower generation probabilities. Approximately 16 rarely observed V segments, including chromosome 9 orphons, were excluded from the earlier analysis of approximately 500 of the donors because counts were too low. Roughly uniform sequencing depth across donors was assumed in presence/absence analyses, although this assumption may not hold. Three of the identified cytomegalovirus-associated TCR beta chains were confirmed in vitro to be specific for cytomegalovirus antigens. A later analysis associated 15,000 or so TCR beta sequences with specific HLA alleles at a false discovery rate of 0.05. A later genetic analysis associated a missense DCLRE1C variant with V-gene and J-gene trimming of TCR beta chains, and an independent cohort replicated the association. A further reported finding was that TCR beta sequences accurately predicted the HLA-A and HLA-B alleles for most subjects in the first cohort. When HLA alleles, especially DR and DQ, strongly co-occurred, attributing TCR associations to individual alleles was difficult. Most CMV-associated TCR beta chains appeared to be HLA-restricted in a later analysis, and the HLA associations seemed to be driven largely by CMV exposure. Some IMGT-functional V segments, including TRBV6-2 and TRBV6-3, could not be told apart with the 87-base-pair reads, so those segments were excluded. A later analysis found that TCR association rates varied across HLA loci, with DRB1 alleles showing the most associated TCRs and HLA-C alleles the fewest. In both the original and validation cohorts, the classifier was reported to diagnose cytomegalovirus status with high specificity and sensitivity. A group of highly shared sequence variants was considered likely to be a technical artifact of the sequencing pipeline. Compared with the 666-donor mean, donors in an Asian-associated ancestry cluster had fewer N-insertions in productive TCRs, according to a later genetic analysis. Linkage disequilibrium might explain the correlated functional status among segregating V segments, but an unknown experimental factor could not be ruled out. Only TCR beta chains were sequenced in this cohort, and the absence of alpha or paired-chain data limited detectable features. The authors suggested that the approach could potentially be generalized to other disease states and immunological phenotypes.

The junction carries 13 bases between V and J, which are trimmed by 3 bases and 7 bases respectively. According to the germline V gene, CDR1 reads SGDLS and CDR2 reads YYNGEE. The CDR3, cysteine through phenylalanine, is 13 amino acids long. CDR3 DNA only is kept here, 39 bases in frame from base 1. In regard to this clone: Its specific antigen is unknown. No clone much larger than this one lies a single base away; base qualities are absent.

The library relied on the immunoSEQ multiplex PCR assay. A mixture of 60 forward primers for TCR Vbeta segments and 13 reverse primers for TCR Jbeta segments was used in the multiplex PCR. The CDR3 region of rearranged TCR beta genes was amplified from genomic DNA with a multiplex PCR assay. The amplified TCR beta libraries were sequenced on the Illumina HiSeq System as 87-base-pair reads. In the authors' own workflow: Across the 700 or so repertoires, a later analysis counted roughly 77 million unique TCR beta chains, 8.5 million to 12 million of which were shared by at least two donors. Raw reads were error-corrected and collapsed into unique sequences by a nearest-neighbor algorithm in which closely related sequences were merged to remove PCR and sequencing errors. To assign V, D and J gene segments, CDR3 sequences were aligned to IMGT reference sequences. For a sequence to be retained, at least a six-nucleotide match to both a V gene segment and a J gene segment was required. Rearrangements were called productive when the CDR3 lacked stop codons and stayed in frame with V and J; all others were non-productive. CDR3 was defined according to IMGT convention as the region running from the second conserved V-encoded cysteine to the conserved J-encoded phenylalanine. The earlier analysis of roughly 590 of the donors excluded any sequence lacking an unambiguous match to a single V gene segment. An earlier analysis of over 450 of the donors classified V segments as functional when productive rearrangements were above 56.7% and as segregating when the standard deviation between donors was above 5%. A statistical classification framework was developed to diagnose cytomegalovirus status using the catalog of TCR beta chain sequences. In a later analysis, V and J genes were assigned by comparing TCR nucleotide sequences against IMGT/GENE-DB human TR gene sequences. The TCRdist pipeline was used in a later analysis to assign CDR3 sequences and most-parsimonious VDJ recombination scenarios. In a later analysis, each TCR beta chain was defined by its CDR3 amino acid sequence together with its V-gene family, and reads lacking a unique V-gene family were excluded. As a way to deal with suspected cross-contamination and a sequencing artifact, a later analysis dropped 450 to 600 nucleotide sequences that were highly shared and had low generation probability. In a later analysis, a clonal expansion index was calculated for each public chain from normalized within-repertoire ranks of inferred template counts. A later analysis computed generation probabilities with a VDJ recombination model fitted to out-of-frame rearrangements, and checked the results against IGoR. In a later analysis, hypergeometric tests were used to score TCR-TCR, TCR-HLA and TCR-CMV co-occurrence, with a repertoire-size bias correction applied to TCR pairs. False discovery rates were estimated in a later analysis by permuting HLA or CMV assignments 20 times. In a later analysis, co-occurring TCRs were grouped using DBSCAN, with TCRdist sequence similarity added in when clustering inside HLA-allele-positive subsets. Repertoires with fewer than 30,000 or more than 120,000 public chains, plus five repertoires with anomalous nucleotide sharing, were excluded from co-occurrence clustering. TCRdb obtained this table from immuneACCESS and retained in-frame rearrangements with V and J assigned. These tables miss some clones; where compared with another copy, unresolved V genes account for less than half of the shortfall, and the remainder is unexplained. V and J calls and clone size are as listed in that table; D and trimming were resolved from the DNA. The sample includes approximately 200,000 clones, with around four fifths observed a single time. Clones ranked in the top ten supply 6.5% of the sample.

The cohort comprised under 700 healthy bone marrow donors. At the time of sampling, all cohort members were nominally healthy, though unrecorded immune exposures were likely present. The donor tested CMV seropositive and was one of the 289 seropositive cohort members. Every donor gave a peripheral blood sample, and the peripheral blood mononuclear cells from that sample were used for TCR beta sequencing. Genomic DNA extraction from the blood cell samples was performed with the Qiagen DNeasy Blood Extraction Kit. The receptor chain draws on TRBV9 and TRBJ2-5; the best D guess is TRBD1, with 5 bases matching. The sample consisted of PBMCs. The receptor comes from a woman between 45 and 65 years old in good health and CMV-seropositive. The CDR3 amino acid sequence is: CASSGEHRSTQYF. The nucleotide sequence reads TGTGCCAGCAGCGGGGAACACAGGTCGACCCAGTACTTC.